This T cell receptor (beta chain) was recovered during a study of naive and memory T cell subsets. This clonotype was recorded a few times. This CDR3 has 14 residues. Germline CDR1 reads MDHEN; CDR2 reads SYDVKM. Trimming pared 6 bases from V and 4 bases from J, leaving 10 bases between. Two oligonucleotides, mixed equimolar, formed the beta constant-region primer covering TRBC1 and TRBC2. Ligated cDNA was amplified by four rounds of PCR with nested alpha and beta constant-region primers and SP2. TCRdb analysed the UMI-ligation and nested PCR reads with MiXCR anew, one entry per CDR3 protein. The sample has tens of thousands of distinct CDR3 sequences, approximately 17% seen once. After the first PCR, alpha and beta chain libraries were processed separately.

The chain joins TRBV28 to TRBJ2-6; maybe TRBD2 (6 bases). The source is a human donor in good health. The sequenced material came from effector memory CD4+ T cells from blood. Sample subset: effector memory, CD45RA- CD27-. The CDR3 region is CASRTGGGANVLTF. For the CDR3, the DNA is TGTGCCAGCAGAACTGGAGGGGGGGCCAACGTCCTGACTTTC.